Listed below are T cell receptor beta chains from one sample, sequenced in a study of identical twins. TCRdb ran MiXCR on the 5' RACE reads and lists one entry per CDR3 protein. The data show 550,000 to 700,000 distinct CDR3 sequences, nearly 10% seen once. The data also belong to a second study, concerning yellow fever vaccine responses in identical twins.

Sequenced: PBMCs. These receptors originate from a woman younger than 30 in good health. Each CDR3 is given with its conserved first and last residue. Each record gives: CDR3 DNA, CDR3 protein, clone size, J gene, D gene, V gene. The D gene is left open where the match is weak. Rows give clone size only sometimes, using once, few, many, or a class for an expanded clone.

CDR3 DNA: TGCGCCAGCAGCACGGGACTACCGTCCTACAATGAGCAGTTCTTC
CDR3 protein: CASSTGLPSYNEQFF
clone size: many
J gene: TRBJ2-1
D gene: TRBD2
V gene: TRBV5-1

CDR3 DNA: TGCAGTGCTAGAGAGGGACTAGTAAAAGAGACCCAGTACTTC
CDR3 protein: CSAREGLVKETQYF
clone size: few
J gene: TRBJ2-5
D gene: TRBD2
V gene: TRBV20-1

CDR3 DNA: TGTGCCAGCAGCCAAGTTGTAGGGACGGGCAATCAGCCCCAGCATTTT
CDR3 protein: CASSQVVGTGNQPQHF
clone size: -
J gene: TRBJ1-5
D gene: -
V gene: TRBV4-2

CDR3 DNA: TGTGCCAGCAGCCCCAGGAGACAGGCCTACGAGCAGTACTTC
CDR3 protein: CASSPRRQAYEQYF
clone size: -
J gene: TRBJ2-7
D gene: -
V gene: TRBV11-2

CDR3 DNA: TGTGCCAGCAGTTCCCCCGGACTAGGTGCCCAACATGAGCAGTTCTTC
CDR3 protein: CASSSPGLGAQHEQFF
clone size: -
J gene: TRBJ2-1
D gene: TRBD2
V gene: TRBV28

CDR3 DNA: TGCGCCAGCAGCCGTACCGGGACAGGGGCGGTCGGGGAGCTGTTTTTT
CDR3 protein: CASSRTGTGAVGELFF
clone size: many
J gene: TRBJ2-2
D gene: TRBD1
V gene: TRBV5-1

CDR3 DNA: TGTGCCAGCCATGGACAGACGAACACCGGGGAGCTGTTTTTT
CDR3 protein: CASHGQTNTGELFF
clone size: -
J gene: TRBJ2-2
D gene: -
V gene: TRBV7-9

CDR3 DNA: TGCAGCGTTACCCCCAGCGCAGATACGCAGTATTTT
CDR3 protein: CSVTPSADTQYF
clone size: -
J gene: TRBJ2-3
D gene: -
V gene: TRBV29-1

CDR3 DNA: TGTGCCAGCAGCGTAGAGACCTACGAGCAGTACTTC
CDR3 protein: CASSVETYEQYF
clone size: few
J gene: TRBJ2-7
D gene: -
V gene: TRBV9

CDR3 DNA: TGTGCCAGCTCACCACCGAGCGGGAGTGTAGGTAATGAGCAGTTCTTC
CDR3 protein: CASSPPSGSVGNEQFF
clone size: -
J gene: TRBJ2-1
D gene: TRBD2
V gene: TRBV18

CDR3 DNA: TGTGCCAGCAGTTTCAGGACAGGGAAGGCTGAAGCTTTCTTT
CDR3 protein: CASSFRTGKAEAFF
clone size: few
J gene: TRBJ1-1
D gene: TRBD1
V gene: TRBV27

CDR3 DNA: TGTGCCAGCTCACGCCGGGACTTGACATACAATGAGCAGTTCTTC
CDR3 protein: CASSRRDLTYNEQFF
clone size: -
J gene: TRBJ2-1
D gene: -
V gene: TRBV7-9

CDR3 DNA: TGTGCCAGCAGCTTATCCCTCGGGGTTAATGAAAAACTGTTTTTT
CDR3 protein: CASSLSLGVNEKLFF
clone size: few
J gene: TRBJ1-4
D gene: -
V gene: TRBV7-9

CDR3 DNA: TGTGCCAGCAGCTTTTTGGGGACGACAGGGGGCTTCGGGTACGAGCAGTACTTC
CDR3 protein: CASSFLGTTGGFGYEQYF
clone size: -
J gene: TRBJ2-7
D gene: TRBD1
V gene: TRBV11-2

CDR3 DNA: TGTGCCAGCTCACCCCTGCCACGACTCGATCAAGAGACCCAGTACTTC
CDR3 protein: CASSPLPRLDQETQYF
clone size: -
J gene: TRBJ2-5
D gene: -
V gene: TRBV18

CDR3 DNA: TGTGCCAGCAGACGGGGACAGTCCTACGAGCAGTACTTC
CDR3 protein: CASRRGQSYEQYF
clone size: -
J gene: TRBJ2-7
D gene: TRBD1
V gene: TRBV7-9

CDR3 DNA: TGTGCCAGCAGCCAAGAAGGACTAGCGGGAAGCTCCTACGAGCAGTACTTC
CDR3 protein: CASSQEGLAGSSYEQYF
clone size: many
J gene: TRBJ2-7
D gene: TRBD2
V gene: TRBV4-2

CDR3 DNA: TGTGCCAGCAGCTTAGGGGTAGGGGGTTTAAGCTCCTACAATGAGCAGTTCTTC
CDR3 protein: CASSLGVGGLSSYNEQFF
clone size: few
J gene: TRBJ2-1
D gene: -
V gene: TRBV11-1

CDR3 DNA: TGCGCCAGCAGCTTGGTGTCTTCTGAAGCTTTCTTT
CDR3 protein: CASSLVSSEAFF
clone size: -
J gene: TRBJ1-1
D gene: -
V gene: TRBV5-1

CDR3 DNA: TGTGCCAGCAGCTTAGCCGGGAGTGCCACAGATACGCAGTATTTT
CDR3 protein: CASSLAGSATDTQYF
clone size: many
J gene: TRBJ2-3
D gene: -
V gene: TRBV7-2

CDR3 DNA: TGTGCCAGCGGGCGGTGGAAAGGGGGACAGGTGACGGTCCACTTT
CDR3 protein: CASGRWKGGQVTVHF
clone size: many
J gene: TRBJ1-6
D gene: TRBD1
V gene: TRBV6-1

CDR3 DNA: TGTGCCTGGAGTGTAGGGGTGGCGGGGGGCGGCAATGAGCAGTTCTTC
CDR3 protein: CAWSVGVAGGGNEQFF
clone size: -
J gene: TRBJ2-1
D gene: TRBD2
V gene: TRBV30

CDR3 DNA: TGTGCCAGCAGTTTTCCCGGGGCCGAGCAGTACTTC
CDR3 protein: CASSFPGAEQYF
clone size: many
J gene: TRBJ2-7
D gene: -
V gene: TRBV12-3/TRBV12-4

CDR3 DNA: TGCAGTGCACCTATGACAGGGTCGGCGACCCAGTACTTC
CDR3 protein: CSAPMTGSATQYF
clone size: once
J gene: TRBJ2-5
D gene: TRBD1
V gene: TRBV20-1

CDR3 DNA: TGTGCCAGCAGCCAGGGGTCTAGGGATGTGCTGTACTTC
CDR3 protein: CASSQGSRDVLYF
clone size: -
J gene: TRBJ2-7
D gene: -
V gene: TRBV3-1

CDR3 DNA: TGTGCCAGCAGCTTTTACAGAGGAGAAGCTTTCTTT
CDR3 protein: CASSFYRGEAFF
clone size: -
J gene: TRBJ1-1
D gene: -
V gene: TRBV7-8

CDR3 DNA: TGTGCCAGCAGCTTAGTGGCCAGCTCCTCTGGGGCCAACGTCCTGACTTTC
CDR3 protein: CASSLVASSSGANVLTF
clone size: once
J gene: TRBJ2-6
D gene: -
V gene: TRBV7-2

CDR3 DNA: TGCAGCGTTGAAGGAGGCCAGCCGGGTCGCACAGATACGCAGTATTTT
CDR3 protein: CSVEGGQPGRTDTQYF
clone size: -
J gene: TRBJ2-3
D gene: -
V gene: TRBV29-1

CDR3 DNA: TGCGCCAGCAGCCGAACCCAGGGGGAAGATACGCAGTATTTT
CDR3 protein: CASSRTQGEDTQYF
clone size: few
J gene: TRBJ2-3
D gene: TRBD1
V gene: TRBV4-1

CDR3 DNA: TGTGCCACCAGCAGCGGGGGACTAGCGGGTTTCGAGACCCAGTACTTC
CDR3 protein: CATSSGGLAGFETQYF
clone size: few
J gene: TRBJ2-5
D gene: TRBD2
V gene: TRBV15

CDR3 DNA: TGTGCCAGCTCCGGGGGCCAGGGGGCCGGCACCGGGGAGCTGTTTTTT
CDR3 protein: CASSGGQGAGTGELFF
clone size: many
J gene: TRBJ2-2
D gene: TRBD1
V gene: TRBV11-2

CDR3 DNA: TGTGCCAGAAGCCAAGGGCCGGATACGCAGTATTTT
CDR3 protein: CARSQGPDTQYF
clone size: -
J gene: TRBJ2-3
D gene: -
V gene: TRBV27

CDR3 DNA: TGTGCCAGCAGCTTAAGACTAGCGGGAACTACCGGGGAGCTGTTTTTT
CDR3 protein: CASSLRLAGTTGELFF
clone size: many
J gene: TRBJ2-2
D gene: TRBD2
V gene: TRBV11-2

CDR3 DNA: TGCGCCAGCAGCTTCCAGGACTCTAATGAAAAACTGTTTTTT
CDR3 protein: CASSFQDSNEKLFF
clone size: many
J gene: TRBJ1-4
D gene: -
V gene: TRBV5-1

CDR3 DNA: TGCAGTGCTAGAGATATGTGGGGCAATCAGCCCCAGCATTTT
CDR3 protein: CSARDMWGNQPQHF
clone size: -
J gene: TRBJ1-5
D gene: -
V gene: TRBV20-1

CDR3 DNA: TGTGCCAGCAGTTTAAAGGGTCAGTTCTTC
CDR3 protein: CASSLKGQFF
clone size: many
J gene: TRBJ2-1
D gene: -
V gene: TRBV12-3/TRBV12-4

CDR3 DNA: TGTGCCATCTGGGCCGGAGGTACCGGGGAGCTGTTTTTT
CDR3 protein: CAIWAGGTGELFF
clone size: many
J gene: TRBJ2-2
D gene: -
V gene: TRBV12-3/TRBV12-4

CDR3 DNA: TGTGCCAGCAGTTCAGTCCCGGGACAGGGGGCCCACGAGCAGTACTTC
CDR3 protein: CASSSVPGQGAHEQYF
clone size: many
J gene: TRBJ2-7
D gene: TRBD1
V gene: TRBV12-3/TRBV12-4

CDR3 DNA: TGTGCCAGCAGCTTGTACACTTACAATGAGCAGTTCTTC
CDR3 protein: CASSLYTYNEQFF
clone size: few
J gene: TRBJ2-1
D gene: -
V gene: TRBV5-5

CDR3 DNA: TGTGCCAGCAGCTTCGAGGCGGGGAGTGAGCAGTTCTTC
CDR3 protein: CASSFEAGSEQFF
clone size: few
J gene: TRBJ2-1
D gene: -
V gene: TRBV7-9

CDR3 DNA: TGTGCCAGCAGTGAGGGGGGGTTAGGGGGCACAGATACGCAGTATTTT
CDR3 protein: CASSEGGLGGTDTQYF
clone size: few
J gene: TRBJ2-3
D gene: TRBD2
V gene: TRBV2

CDR3 DNA: TGTGCCAGCAGCTTAACGGGAGCCCCTAAAACCGATGGCTACACCTTC
CDR3 protein: CASSLTGAPKTDGYTF
clone size: few
J gene: TRBJ1-2
D gene: -
V gene: TRBV7-8

CDR3 DNA: TGTGCCAGCAGCCAAGATGAGGGACAGCTGAGGGAGCAGTACTTC
CDR3 protein: CASSQDEGQLREQYF
clone size: -
J gene: TRBJ2-7
D gene: TRBD1
V gene: TRBV14

CDR3 DNA: TGTGCCAGCAGCCGTAAGATGAACAGGGGCACTAATGAAAAACTGTTTTTT
CDR3 protein: CASSRKMNRGTNEKLFF
clone size: -
J gene: TRBJ1-4
D gene: TRBD1
V gene: TRBV11-3

CDR3 DNA: TGCAGTGCTAGGAATAGCGGGGGAAGTCGCTCCTACAATGAGCAGTTCTTC
CDR3 protein: CSARNSGGSRSYNEQFF
clone size: few
J gene: TRBJ2-1
D gene: TRBD2
V gene: TRBV20-1

CDR3 DNA: TGTGCCAGCAGTAAAAAGGGTACCGGGGAGCTGTTTTTT
CDR3 protein: CASSKKGTGELFF
clone size: few
J gene: TRBJ2-2
D gene: -
V gene: TRBV28

CDR3 DNA: TGCAGTGCCCCCGAGGGGGGGGCCAACACCGGGGAGCTGTTTTTT
CDR3 protein: CSAPEGGANTGELFF
clone size: -
J gene: TRBJ2-2
D gene: -
V gene: TRBV20-1

CDR3 DNA: TGTGCCATCCTTTGGGACAGCTCCTACGAGCAGTACTTC
CDR3 protein: CAILWDSSYEQYF
clone size: many
J gene: TRBJ2-7
D gene: TRBD1
V gene: TRBV10-3

CDR3 DNA: TGTGCCAGCAGCCTTTTGCGGGGACAGGGGGCCGAAGAAAAACTGTTTTTT
CDR3 protein: CASSLLRGQGAEEKLFF
clone size: -
J gene: TRBJ1-4
D gene: TRBD1
V gene: TRBV7-6

CDR3 DNA: TGCGCCAGCAGGCCGACAGGGTTTGGAGAGACCCAGTACTTC
CDR3 protein: CASRPTGFGETQYF
clone size: -
J gene: TRBJ2-5
D gene: TRBD1
V gene: TRBV5-1

CDR3 DNA: TGTGCCAGCAGTTATCGTCAAGAGACCCAGTACTTC
CDR3 protein: CASSYRQETQYF
clone size: many
J gene: TRBJ2-5
D gene: -
V gene: TRBV6-2/TRBV6-3

CDR3 DNA: TGTGCCACCAGTGATCCCCGGGGACAGTCCCTAGATACGCAGTATTTT
CDR3 protein: CATSDPRGQSLDTQYF
clone size: -
J gene: TRBJ2-3
D gene: TRBD1
V gene: TRBV24-1

CDR3 DNA: TGCAGCGTTGTATCAGGGGACACCGGGGAGCTGTTTTTT
CDR3 protein: CSVVSGDTGELFF
clone size: -
J gene: TRBJ2-2
D gene: -
V gene: TRBV29-1

CDR3 DNA: TGTGCCAGCAGCTTATTCTGGCGGTCCAGCGGGAATACGCAGTATTTT
CDR3 protein: CASSLFWRSSGNTQYF
clone size: -
J gene: TRBJ2-3
D gene: TRBD2
V gene: TRBV7-2